This entry lists 27 T cell receptor beta chains sequenced from one sample in a study of blood T cells in healthy people across ages. Sample-barcoded 5' priming and a J-beta primer mix drove a second PCR of about 6 to 12 cycles. MiXCR, applied by TCRdb to the 5' RACE reads, yields one record per CDR3 protein. This table has about a million distinct CDR3 sequences, around 49% appearing once. The sample taken for sequencing was blood. The receptors were gathered from a man aged 25 to 40 in good health.

V usage is TRBV24-1 and J usage is TRBJ2-2; D is ambiguous. V lost 0 bases, J lost 3 bases, and 4 bases lay in between. There are 14 residues in the CDR3. The germline gives CDR1 KGHDR, CDR2 SFDVKD. CDR3 DNA sequence: TGTGCCACCAGTGATTTGGGGGACACCGGGGAGCTGTTTTTT. Amino acids: CATSDLGDTGELFF.

This clonotype turned up a few times. The chain combines TRBV3-1 with TRBJ2-2, with D perhaps being TRBD1 or TRBD2 (5 bases each). V was clipped by 8 bases and J by 1 base, with 11 bases between them. Germline V gene sequence: CDR1 LGHDT, CDR2 YNNKEL (reference sequence). This CDR3 has 14 amino acids. CDR3 sequence: CASEGSWNTGELFF. The CDR3 region has the DNA TGTGCCAGCGAGGGGAGTTGGAACACCGGGGAGCTGTTTTTT.

This clonotype was found a few times. The chain carries TRBV9 and TRBJ2-3; 8 nucleotides line up with TRBD2. CDR1 is SGDLS, CDR2 YYNGEE, per germline. This CDR3 contains 16 residues. V trimming: 0 bases; J trimming: 1 base; junction bases outside the gene matches: 4. The CDR3 region is CASSVGSGGGTDTQYF. The CDR3 DNA sequence: TGTGCCAGCAGCGTAGGAAGCGGGGGTGGCACAGATACGCAGTATTTT.

The chain links TRBV19 to TRBJ1-2, with 9 bases matching TRBD1. The CDR3 is 17 residues long. The germline V gene encodes CDR1 LNHDA and CDR2 SQIVND (reference sequence). The V and J ends lost 4 bases and 0 bases, in that order; junction bases with no gene match: 9. The CDR3 coding sequence is TGTGCCAGTAGTAGATACCCCGGGACAGGGTCTAACTATGGCTACACCTTC. Protein product: CASSRYPGTGSNYGYTF.

The chain employs TRBV2 and TRBJ2-2, with a weak D call TRBD1 (5 bases). The V end was cut by 2 bases, the J end by 0 bases, with 7 bases between. Germline lookup yields CDR1 SNHLY and CDR2 FYNNEI. The CDR3 covers 15 residues. The CDR3 loop is CASSESDTNTGELFF. The CDR3 DNA reads TGTGCCAGCAGTGAATCGGACACGAACACCGGGGAGCTGTTTTTT. Complete variable domain (other parts from reference TRBV2 and TRBJ2-2): EPEVTQTPSHQVTQMGQEVILRCVPISNHLYFYWYRQILGQKVEFLVSFYNNEISEKSEIFDDQFSVERPDGSNFTLKIRSTKLEDSAMYFCASSESDTNTGELFFGEGSRLTVL.

The V and J genes are TRBV6-1 and TRBJ1-4; 7 bases are a match to TRBD1. J was trimmed by 8 bases and V by 8 bases; bases with no gene match: 8. Germline CDR1 is MNHNS and CDR2 is SASEGT. CDR3 length: 13 amino acids. The CDR3 loop is CASVGTEGEKLFF. The CDR3 DNA follows: TGTGCCAGCGTGGGGACAGAGGGAGAAAAACTGTTTTTT.

V usage is TRBV5-1 and J usage is TRBJ1-4; the D is unclear. This CDR3 region has 14 residues. V lost 3 bases and J lost 5, with 11 bases in between. Germline CDR1 is SGHRS and CDR2 is YFSETQ. The CDR3 sequence: CASSYGRENEKLFF. CDR3 nucleotides: TGCGCCAGCAGCTACGGACGGGAGAATGAAAAACTGTTTTTT.

This clonotype was counted between two and nine times. The CDR3 loop is CASSLERGQSGELFF. The DNA for the CDR3 is TGCGCCAGCAGCCTAGAAAGGGGACAAAGCGGGGAGCTGTTTTTT. The chain is built from TRBV4-1 and TRBJ2-2; maybe TRBD1 (6 bases). CDR3 size: 15 residues. With 4 bases removed from V and 7 bases from J, the gap between germline ends came to 16 bases. The germline V gene encodes CDR1 MGHRA and CDR2 YSYEKL.

The CDR3 DNA reads as TGTGCCAGCAGCCAAGCCGGCCTGAGGCAGTTCTTC. Protein product: CASSQAGLRQFF. This chain connects TRBV3-1 to TRBJ2-1, with D hard to call. CDR3 length equals 12 residues. The germline V gene has CDR1 LGHDT and CDR2 YNNKEL (reference sequence). V was shortened by 1 base and J by 12 bases, with 10 bases between the two germline ends.

J is TRBJ2-6 and V is TRBV4-2; D is possibly TRBD1 (6 bases). The V end was cut by 0 bases, the J end by 2 bases, with 14 bases between. This CDR3 spans 18 amino acids. CDR1 is LGHNA and CDR2 is YNFKEQ in the germline V gene. CDR3 in amino acids: CASSQEPGEFAGANVLTF. DNA of the CDR3: TGTGCCAGCAGCCAAGAACCAGGGGAGTTCGCTGGGGCCAACGTCCTGACTTTC.

This chain connects TRBV20-1 to TRBJ2-3; D might be TRBD2 (5 bases). Trimming removed 4 bases from V and 0 bases from J, with 8 bases in between. CDR1 DFQATT and CDR2 SNEGSKA come from the germline V gene (reference sequence). The CDR3 covers 13 residues. The CDR3 here is CSATGLSTDTQYF. The CDR3, as DNA: TGCAGTGCTACCGGACTCAGCACAGATACGCAGTATTTT.

This chain links TRBV4-2 with TRBJ1-4, with TRBD1 identical over 8 bases. The CDR3 totals 17 residues. Germline trimming cut 1 base from V and 4 bases from J; bases unmatched to any gene: 8. The V gene's germline CDR1 is LGHNA and CDR2 YNFKEQ. CDR3 protein: CASSQGDRGRGNEKLFF. The DNA of the CDR3 is TGTGCCAGCAGCCAAGGCGACAGGGGACGTGGTAATGAAAAACTGTTTTTT.

The gene calls are TRBV12-3 or TRBV12-4 and TRBJ1-5; D is ambiguous. The CDR3 consists of 17 residues. V lost 6 bases and J lost 0, with 18 bases in between. The CDR3 DNA reads TGTGCCAGCAGCCCCGGGGAGGGATTCATTAGCAATCAGCCCCAGCATTTT. Translation gives CASSPGEGFISNQPQHF.

This clonotype has just a few counts. The chain couples TRBV6-5 to TRBJ1-5, with D perhaps TRBD1 (5 bases). Trimming cost V 6 bases and J 1 base, with 13 bases left between them. CDR3 size: 15 residues. Germline V lookup: CDR1 MNHEY, CDR2 SVGAGI. This CDR3 reads CASRPEGSSNQPQHF. The DNA of the CDR3 is TGTGCCAGCAGACCCGAGGGGTCCAGCAATCAGCCCCAGCATTTT.

This clonotype showed up many times. V gene TRBV7-3 combines with J gene TRBJ2-3; 11 bases fit TRBD2. From germline, CDR1 is SGHTA and CDR2 FQGTGA. The CDR3 is made up of 15 amino acids. The V and J ends lost 4 bases and 2 bases, in that order; junction bases with no gene match: 2. DNA of the CDR3: TGTGCCAGCAGCTGGACTAGCGGGTTCACAGATACGCAGTATTTT. Translation: CASSWTSGFTDTQYF. Together with reference TRBV7-3 and TRBJ2-3, the CDR3 gives the full variable domain: GAGVSQTPSNKVTEKGKYVELRCDPISGHTALYWYRQSLGQGPEFLIYFQGTGAADDSGLPNDRFFAVRPEGSVSTLKIQRTERGDSAVYLCASSWTSGFTDTQYFGPGTRLTVL.

To note about this clonotype: At one end, the junction sequence differs from germline, possibly due to a read error. The DNA of the CDR3 is TGTGCCAGCAGTTCGATTGGGACAGGGAACTATGGCCACACCTTC. Its protein is CASSSIGTGNYGHTF. This chain joins TRBV6-5 and TRBJ1-2, with 9 bases identical to TRBD1. The germline V gene encodes CDR1 MNHEY and CDR2 SVGAGI. The CDR3 consists of 15 residues.

This chain connects TRBV7-2 to TRBJ2-2; TRBD1 matches at 11 bases. Trimming cost V 0 bases and J 14 bases; bases outside gene matches: 2. The CDR3 runs 13 residues. Germline lookup yields CDR1 SGHTA and CDR2 FQGNSA. CDR3 amino acids: CASSLARTGGLFF. CDR3 nucleotide sequence: TGTGCCAGCAGCTTAGCCCGGACAGGGGGCCTGTTTTTT.

Concerning this clonotype: A much larger clone sits a single nucleotide away, making a read error possible. The genes are TRBV3-1 and TRBJ2-1; 9 bases line up with TRBD2. Germline trimming cut 6 bases from V and 1 base from J; bases unmatched to any gene: 4. The CDR3 covers 15 residues. Germline CDR1 LGHDT, CDR2 YNNKEL (reference sequence). CDR3: CASRLAGVSYNEQFF. The CDR3 nucleotides read TGTGCCAGCAGATTAGCGGGGGTGTCCTACAATGAGCAGTTCTTC.

This chain joins TRBV7-2 and TRBJ2-7; no reliable D call. V dropped 0 bases and J dropped 3 bases, with 6 bases sitting between them. The CDR3 has 13 residues. Looked up from germline, CDR1 is SGHTA and CDR2 is FQGNSA. CDR3 loop: CASSLARIYEQYF. DNA for the CDR3: TGTGCCAGCAGCTTAGCGCGGATCTACGAGCAGTACTTC.

The chain links TRBV7-2 to TRBJ2-1; TRBD2 matches at 7 bases. The length of the CDR3 is 13 residues. CDR1 is SGHTA, CDR2 FQGNSA, per germline. V dropped 5 bases and J dropped 15; count of bases not matched to a gene: 13. CDR3 nucleotide sequence: TGTGCCAGCAGCGCCAATATCGGGGGGTTTGCGTTCTTC. It is translated as CASSANIGGFAFF. Complete variable domain (other parts from reference TRBV7-2 and TRBJ2-1): GAGVSQSPSNKVTEKGKDVELRCDPISGHTALYWYRQSLGQGLEFLIYFQGNSAPDKSGLPSDRFSAERTGGSVSTLTIQRTQQEDSAVYLCASSANIGGFAFFGPGTRLTVL.

This sequence joins TRBV11-2 and TRBJ2-3, with 9 nucleotides matching TRBD1. The CDR3 totals 15 residues. Per germline, CDR1 SGHAT and CDR2 FQNNGV. V shed 4 bases and J 3 bases; nucleotides not matched to a gene: 5. CDR3 in amino acids: CASSSGTGFTDTQYF. The CDR3 DNA follows: TGTGCCAGCAGCTCCGGGACAGGGTTTACAGATACGCAGTATTTT.

The genes are TRBV20-1 and TRBJ2-3; 11 bases are shared with TRBD2. Germline V gene data show CDR1 as DFQATT and CDR2 as SNEGSKA (reference sequence). After removal of 3 bases from V and 7 bases from J, the junction contained 12 bases not matched to a gene. The CDR3 runs to 16 residues. CDR3: CSARAELAGVLNTQYF. CDR3 bases: TGCAGTGCTAGGGCAGAACTAGCGGGGGTTTTGAATACGCAGTATTTT.

The gene calls are TRBV20-1 and TRBJ2-3, with TRBD2 matching 7 bases. Germline V gene sequence: CDR1 DFQATT, CDR2 SNEGSKA (reference sequence). This CDR3 has 13 residues. This CDR3 is CTAGRAAADTQYF. The CDR3 DNA reads as TGCACCGCAGGGAGGGCAGCGGCAGATACGCAGTATTTT.

This clonotype was detected a few times. The chain couples TRBV7-2 to TRBJ1-6; maybe TRBD1 (5 bases). CDR1 is SGHTA and CDR2 is FQGNSA in the germline V gene. Trimming shortened V by 5 bases and J by 14 bases, and 22 bases separated the two germline ends. The CDR3 has 15 amino acids. The CDR3, as DNA: TGTGCCAGCAGCGTTGAGAGGGGCCCTTGGAAATCCCTCCACTTT. It specifies CASSVERGPWKSLHF.

The chain joins TRBV15 to TRBJ2-4; 7 positions match TRBD1. The DNA end lines up better with TRBJ2-7; the J call may be wrong. Germline V lookup: CDR1 LNHNV, CDR2 YYDKDF (reference sequence). This CDR3 spans 12 amino acids. This CDR3 is CATSWDSDEQYF. For the CDR3, the DNA is TGTGCCACCAGCTGGGACAGCGACGAGCAGTACTTC.

J is TRBJ2-3 and V is TRBV29-1; TRBD1 aligns across 7 bases. The CDR3 is made up of 15 amino acids. The V segment lost 8 bases and the J segment 2 bases; nucleotides outside the gene matches: 13. Germline loops: CDR1 SQVTM, CDR2 ANQGSEA. CDR3 in amino acids: CSIIRDSHSTDTQYF. The CDR3 DNA reads TGCAGCATTATTAGGGACAGCCACTCCACAGATACGCAGTATTTT.

This chain joins TRBV24-1 and TRBJ2-6; D possibly corresponds to TRBD1 (5 bases). The CDR3 length is 15 residues. The germline gives CDR1 KGHDR, CDR2 SFDVKD. V lost 2 bases to trimming and J lost 2 bases, with 6 bases between them. CDR3 sequence reads: CATSDSRAGANVLTF. CDR3 DNA: TGTGCCACCAGTGATTCCAGGGCTGGGGCCAACGTCCTGACTTTC.